This TCR beta chain emerged from a study of spatial heterogeneity in lung cancer. Across the whole study: There were consistently more beta-chain sequences detected than alpha-chain sequences.

Each CDR3 protein is one row after TCRdb ran MiXCR on the 5' RACE reads. The sample holds more than 80,000 distinct CDR3 sequences, approximately 12% seen once. Germline V gene sequence: CDR1 SGHVS, CDR2 FQNEAQ. This CDR3 has 14 residues. Trimming pared 5 bases from V and 4 bases from J, leaving 12 bases between. The time point: sample taken at primary tumor resection. Donors were around 70 untreated early-stage non-small cell lung cancer patients. The authors sequenced whole RNA from tumor, nontumor lung or frozen PBMC without sorting. This TCR came from a male donor with early-stage non-small cell lung cancer. The chain recombines TRBV7-8 with TRBJ1-3, with D unresolved. The sample was PBMCs, taken at surgery. CDR3 bases: TGTGCCAGCAGCCGAGGGCGGTCGGGAAACACCATATATTTT. The encoded protein is CASSRGRSGNTIYF.